This T cell receptor (beta chain) was documented in a study of early T cells in non-severe SARS-CoV-2 infection (dated by TCRdb to the early 2020s). About the investigation overall: TCR sequencing used bulk RNA from unsorted whole blood, so alpha and beta chains could not be paired. The paper's findings and limits, for the study overall: VDJdb matching was skewed toward anti-spike CD8 responses and likely underestimated virus-specific expansions by missing private and CD4 specificities.

Set within a cohort of healthcare workers in London, UK, this nested case-control study involved weekly PCR testing of nasopharyngeal swabs along with blood sampling. Healthcare workers were recruited during the week of the UK lockdown, between 23 and 31 March 2020, and followed weekly for up to roughly 15 weeks. As for this clonotype: It has no known antigen specificity. Base qualities are not provided; no much larger clone lies one nucleotide away.

The library was made by 5' RACE. These reads were obtained on a NextSeq 500. Unique molecular identifiers were attached to individual cDNA molecules in the TCR library protocol so that sequencing error and PCR bias could be corrected. Sequencing covered both TCR alpha and beta chains, and within each sample the abundances of alpha and beta sequences were tightly co-correlated. The original pipeline was this. V gene, J gene and CDR3 annotation of TCR sequences was performed with Decombinator V4. Expanded TCRs were defined as changing significantly between any two time points under a Poisson model with p below 0.0001. Abundances of TCRs were expressed as counts per million after normalisation to the total number of TCRs sequenced in each sample. MAIT TCRs were defined by TRAV1-2 paired with TRAJ12, TRAJ20 or TRAJ33, and iNKT TCRs by TRAV10 paired with TRAJ18. VDJdb, accessed on 1 November 2021, was searched for TCRs annotated for CMV, EBV and SARS-CoV-2, and TCRs annotated for more than one antigen were excluded. TCRdb handled the public reads itself, with Q25 trimming in fastp and clone calling in MiXCR, and kept productive beta chains. Identical CDR3 protein sequences are pooled into one entry, listed with their most common genes and DNA. The V and J calls come from TCRdb's annotation, not from the publication. This sample is represented by some 64,000 distinct CDR3 sequences; more than 15% of them were singletons. About 8.2% of the sample rests with the top ten.

The CDR3 spans 14 residues, from the cysteine through the phenylalanine. Only CDR3 DNA is held: 42 bases, read in frame from base 1. At the junction V is shortened by 8 bases and J by 6 bases; bases outside the gene matches: 9. The germline V gene gives CDR1 as MNHEY and CDR2 as SVGEGT. Sequenced here: whole blood, sampled at baseline. This sequence uses TRBV6-2 or TRBV6-3 and TRBJ2-4; TRBD2 agrees with 8 junctional bases. The receptor was isolated from an adult who was a healthcare worker with PCR-confirmed SARS-CoV-2 infection or an uninfected control (not recorded which). DNA sequence: TGTGCCAGCGGTATAGCGGGATTCGGAAACATTCAGTACTTC. Its translation is CASGIAGFGNIQYF.